The clone carrying this TCR beta chain was seen only once. Its target is not known. Assay used: immunoSEQ multiplex PCR; TCRdb lists only in-frame clones, some missing. The profile shows around 94,000 clones, approximately 88% of them singletons. This specimen comes from a study of identifying expanded T cells in peripheral blood. Overall study findings and caveats: Technical replicates showed around 1.2 changed clones; two weeks 15 to 20; four weeks 19. Variance in clone template counts between approximately 2-week samples significantly increased with total template count across all healthy donors.

No infections or other immune events were documented during collection. Sequenced sample: blood. The TCR originated in a person aged 18 to 75 in good health.

For the CDR3, the DNA is TGCAGCGCCGAGTTAGCGGGAGAGGAGACCCAGTACTTC. Translating it yields CSAELAGEETQYF. This sequence joins TRBV29-1 and TRBJ2-5; 9 nucleotides align to TRBD2. CDR1 is SQVTM and CDR2 is ANQGSEA in the germline V gene. The CDR3 is 13 residues long. V was clipped by 7 bases and J by 5 bases; unmatched bases: 8. The variable domain in full, with the rest retrieved from reference TRBV29-1 and TRBJ2-5, is SAVISQKPSRDICQRGTSLTIQCQVDSQVTMMFWYRQQPGQSLTLIATANQGSEATYESGFVIDKFPISRPNLTFSTLTVSNMSPEDSSIYLCSAELAGEETQYFGPGTRLLVL.